This T cell receptor (beta chain) originates from a study of shared clonotypes between healthy human individuals. General observations from the study: Naive CD4 clonotypes were shared across a few donors at roughly 5%.

Turning to this clone: Its antigen is not known.

Sorted-subset replicate PCR reactions contained approximately 190 ng DNA, corresponding to tens of thousands of T cell genomes. Generated by immunoSEQ multiplex PCR, the TCRdb table keeps only in-frame clones and is missing some. The sample includes some 2,100,000 clones, almost 96% of them seen just once. Healthy HIV-negative adults without recent acute infections or vaccinations served as donors. The CDR3 runs 13 residues. Looked up from germline, CDR1 is ENHRY and CDR2 is SYGVKD. The junction had 4 bases not matched to a gene; V was cut back by 9 bases and J by 0 bases. This TCR came from a young man in good health. The sequenced sample consisted of naive CD4+ T cells sorted from blood. Sample subset: CD45RA+ positively selected. The chain has TRBV10-3 and TRBJ1-2; 7 bases map to TRBD1. The CDR3 region has the DNA TGTGCCATAGGGACAGACACTAACTATGGCTACACCTTC. It translates to CAIGTDTNYGYTF.